One and the same sample provided the 25 T cell receptor beta chains below, sequenced in a study of blood T cell repertoires in COVID-19. The repertoire was sequenced with immunoSEQ multiplex PCR; TCRdb's copy has only in-frame clones and lacks some. The profile shows more than 200,000 clones, around 83% of them singletons. The sample consisted of peripheral blood. All receptors derive from a woman aged 45-59 years with acute or convalescent COVID-19.

The V call is TRBV28, the J call TRBJ2-5; no firm D call. The CDR3 length is 11 residues. V lost 6 bases and J 5 bases, leaving 7 bases between the germline ends. CDR1 is MDHEN and CDR2 is SYDVKM in the germline V gene. The DNA of the CDR3 is TGTGCCAGCAGGTCCATGGAGACCCAGTACTTC. Translation: CASRSMETQYF.

This clone was detected only a few times. This chain links TRBV6-2 or TRBV6-3 with TRBJ2-7, with unresolved D. The ends were cut back, 2 bases at V and 0 bases at J, with 5 bases in the middle. There are 13 residues in the CDR3. Germline V gives CDR1 MNHEY, CDR2 SVGEGT. The DNA of the CDR3 is TGTGCCAGCAGTTACGTTCTCTCCTACGAGCAGTACTTC. It specifies CASSYVLSYEQYF.

This clone was counted only a few times. The chain is built from TRBV2 and TRBJ2-1; no definite D call. The CDR3 has 14 residues. V was shortened by 4 bases and J by 5 bases, with 12 bases between the two germline ends. The germline V gene encodes CDR1 SNHLY and CDR2 FYNNEI. CDR3 bases: TGTGCCAGCAGTGGTGAGCTTTTAAACAATGAGCAGTTCTTC. Protein product: CASSGELLNNEQFF.

The V gene is TRBV24-1, the J gene TRBJ2-7, with a possible D match to TRBD2 (6 bases). Germline CDR1 is KGHDR and CDR2 is SFDVKD. The CDR3 spans 14 residues. Trimming removed 4 bases from V and 4 bases from J, with 13 bases in between. This CDR3 reads CATSDETRGYEQYF. The DNA for the CDR3 is TGTGCCACCAGTGACGAGACTAGGGGTTACGAGCAGTACTTC.

The V and J genes are TRBV9 and TRBJ1-1; 8 positions agree with TRBD1. Trimming cost V 2 bases and J 8 bases; bases outside gene matches: 5. The CDR3 runs 13 residues. The germline gives CDR1 SGDLS, CDR2 YYNGEE. The CDR3, as DNA: TGTGCCAGCAGCGTGCAGGGGGCGACGGAAGCTTTCTTT. Protein sequence: CASSVQGATEAFF.

J is TRBJ2-7 and V is TRBV27, with TRBD2 matching over 11 bases. Germline V CDR1 and CDR2: MNHEY, SMNVEV (reference sequence). V dropped 8 bases and J dropped 2; count of bases not matched to a gene: 23. The CDR3 is 20 residues long. The CDR3 nucleotides are TGTGCCAGCGGGGAAGAAGTGGCAGACCCAAGACTAGCGGGAACCTACGAGCAGTACTTC. Encoded protein: CASGEEVADPRLAGTYEQYF.

The chain joins TRBV19 to TRBJ2-5; TRBD1 is a possible D gene (6 bases). This CDR3 is built from 13 residues. CDR1 and CDR2 from the germline V gene are LNHDA and SQIVND (reference sequence). V was clipped by 7 bases and J by 2 bases, with 11 bases between them. The CDR3, as DNA: TGTGCCAGTATAGGGGGACCGCAAGAGACCCAGTACTTC. It codes for CASIGGPQETQYF.

The chain links TRBV3-1 (or the pseudogene TRBV3-2) to TRBJ1-5; D not resolved. Germline assignment: CDR1 LGHDT and CDR2 YNNKEL (reference sequence). This CDR3 comprises 13 residues. Trimming took 3 bases from V and 7 from J, leaving 10 bases between them. As DNA, the CDR3 is TGTGCCAGCAGCCACCGTACGGGACAGCCCCAGCATTTT. This translates into CASSHRTGQPQHF.

The rearrangement links TRBV5-1 to TRBJ2-1; tentative D call: TRBD1 (5 bases). The CDR3 runs 16 residues. The germline CDR1 and CDR2 sequences are SGHRS and YFSETQ. Deletions cut 5 bases from V and 2 bases from J, with 17 bases between. The CDR3 reads CASSPATGSTYNEQFF. CDR3 sequence (DNA): TGCGCCAGCAGTCCGGCAACAGGATCCACCTACAATGAGCAGTTCTTC.

The chain is built from TRBV27 and TRBJ1-6; D is unresolved. The germline V gene has CDR1 MNHEY and CDR2 SMNVEV (reference sequence). The germline V and J ends were trimmed by 3 bases and 9 bases, with 6 bases remaining between them. This CDR3 is 12 amino acids long. The CDR3 region is CASSFVGSPLHF. The CDR3 nucleotides read TGTGCCAGCAGTTTTGTCGGTTCACCCCTCCACTTT.

This chain joins TRBV5-6 and TRBJ2-1; 9 nucleotides agree with TRBD2. The germline V gene encodes CDR1 SGHDT and CDR2 YYEEEE. The V segment lost 7 bases and the J segment 0 bases; nucleotides outside the gene matches: 5. The CDR3 extends over 15 amino acids. CDR3 protein: CASCLRGGSYNEQFF. CDR3 sequence (DNA): TGTGCCAGCTGTTTGCGGGGGGGCTCCTACAATGAGCAGTTCTTC.

CDR3 protein: CASSGSRTGKRLGSYEQYF. The CDR3 DNA is TGTGCCAGCAGTGGATCGCGGACAGGAAAGCGCTTAGGCTCCTACGAGCAGTACTTC. This chain joins TRBV27 and TRBJ2-7, with 7 nucleotides matching TRBD1. This CDR3 comprises 19 residues. Germline V gives CDR1 MNHEY, CDR2 SMNVEV (reference sequence). V lost 5 bases, J lost 0 bases, and 19 bases stayed unmatched.

CDR3 loop: CASSWDRGYEQYF. The CDR3 coding sequence is TGTGCCAGCAGTTGGGACAGGGGTTACGAGCAGTACTTC. The V and J genes are TRBV12-3 or TRBV12-4 and TRBJ2-7, with 10 bases fitting TRBD1. V gave up 4 bases and J gave up 4 bases; unmatched junction bases: 1. The CDR3 contains 13 residues.

The V gene is TRBV4-2, the J gene TRBJ2-1, with TRBD1 identical over 7 bases. Germline lookup yields CDR1 LGHNA and CDR2 YNFKEQ. The trim removed 0 bases at V and 4 bases at J, leaving 6 bases unmatched. The CDR3 totals 16 residues. The CDR3 region is CASSQDNRGTYNEQFF. In DNA form, the CDR3 reads TGTGCCAGCAGCCAAGATAACAGGGGAACTTACAATGAGCAGTTCTTC.

The chain uses TRBV7-2 and TRBJ1-6; no definite D call. Germline CDR1 is SGHTA and CDR2 is FQGNSA. V was cut by 2 bases and J by 0 bases, with 11 bases left in between. This CDR3 is 17 amino acids long. CDR3 protein: CASSLYGTSSYNSPLHF. The CDR3 DNA follows: TGTGCCAGCAGCTTATATGGCACTAGCTCCTATAATTCACCCCTCCACTTT. The whole variable domain, filled in from reference TRBV7-2 and TRBJ1-6, reads GAGVSQSPSNKVTEKGKDVELRCDPISGHTALYWYRQSLGQGLEFLIYFQGNSAPDKSGLPSDRFSAERTGGSVSTLTIQRTQQEDSAVYLCASSLYGTSSYNSPLHFGNGTRLTVT.

This clone has just a few counts. This chain connects TRBV11-3 to TRBJ2-3; possible D gene TRBD2, 5 bases. The CDR3 is made up of 14 amino acids. The germline gives CDR1 SGHNT, CDR2 YENEEA. V lost 5 bases and J lost 5, with 14 bases in between. The CDR3 DNA follows: TGTGCCAGCAGCACGGACTCTGGTCGAGATACGCAGTATTTT. This gives the protein CASSTDSGRDTQYF.

The J gene is TRBJ2-2, the V gene TRBV7-2; the D is unclear. The ends were cut back, 2 bases at V and 0 bases at J, with 7 bases in the middle. The CDR3 loop spans 15 amino acids. The germline gives CDR1 SGHTA, CDR2 FQGNSA. Written as DNA, the CDR3 is TGTGCCAGCAGCTTACAAGCGTCGAACACCGGGGAGCTGTTTTTT. It specifies CASSLQASNTGELFF.

This clone appeared a few times. The chain carries TRBV2 and TRBJ1-2, with 7 bases aligning to TRBD1. The CDR3 totals 14 residues. Germline CDR1 is SNHLY and CDR2 is FYNNEI. Trimming cost V 6 bases and J 4 bases; bases outside gene matches: 8. The CDR3: CASSYQQGSYGYTF. CDR3 nucleotide sequence: TGTGCCAGCAGCTACCAACAGGGGAGCTATGGCTACACCTTC.

The gene calls are TRBV19 and TRBJ2-5; D unclear. Germline V gene data show CDR1 as LNHDA and CDR2 as SQIVND (reference sequence). The ends were cut back, 2 bases at V and 5 bases at J, with 12 bases in the middle. The CDR3 contains 14 residues. The CDR3, as DNA: TGTGCCAGTAGTATATCAGGTTCGATGGAGACCCAGTACTTC. Amino acid sequence: CASSISGSMETQYF.

The V call is TRBV15, the J call TRBJ2-7; TRBD1 matches 9 bases. Looked up from germline, CDR1 is LNHNV and CDR2 is YYDKDF (reference sequence). This CDR3 has 23 amino acids. Trimming cost V 4 bases and J 1 base; bases outside gene matches: 29. In nucleotides, the CDR3 is TGTGCCACCAGCAAGGGACAGGGTATTCAGCGGGACCCGGATACTAGGGTTTCCTACGAGCAGTACTTC. Translation: CATSKGQGIQRDPDTRVSYEQYF.

The gene calls are TRBV9 and TRBJ2-7; TRBD1 agrees at 10 bases. This CDR3 region has 14 residues. V shed 0 bases and J 3 bases; nucleotides not matched to a gene: 0. Germline CDR1 SGDLS, CDR2 YYNGEE. CDR3 sequence (DNA): TGTGCCAGCAGCGTAGGGGACAGGGGCTACGAGCAGTACTTC. Translating gives CASSVGDRGYEQYF.

The V and J genes are TRBV5-1 and TRBJ2-1, with a possible D match to TRBD1 (5 bases). This CDR3 region has 11 residues. Trimming cost V 3 bases and J 9 bases, with 7 bases left between them. The V gene's germline CDR1 is SGHRS and CDR2 YFSETQ. CDR3 nucleotide sequence: TGCGCCAGCAGCTCAGGGCCTGAGCAGTTCTTC. Amino acid sequence: CASSSGPEQFF.

This chain joins TRBV27 and TRBJ2-3; 11 bases are shared with TRBD2. The germline V gene encodes CDR1 MNHEY and CDR2 SMNVEV (reference sequence). This CDR3 spans 15 amino acids. The trim removed 5 bases at V and 5 bases at J, leaving 6 bases unmatched. The CDR3 is CASSLRLAGRDTQYF. As DNA, the CDR3 is TGTGCCAGCAGTCTCAGACTAGCGGGAAGAGATACGCAGTATTTT.

V is TRBV6-5 and J is TRBJ2-5, with 9 bases fitting TRBD2. The CDR3 runs 15 residues. CDR1 and CDR2 from the germline V gene are MNHEY and SVGAGI. The J segment lost 5 bases and the V segment lost 4 bases, leaving 8 bases of the junction unmatched. CDR3 sequence: CASSSQASGTETQYF. CDR3 nucleotides: TGTGCCAGCAGTTCACAGGCTAGCGGGACGGAGACCCAGTACTTC.

The chain joins TRBV19 to TRBJ2-7; 7 nucleotides align to TRBD2. With V trimmed by 4 bases and J by 1 base, 1 base remained unmatched. Germline assignment: CDR1 LNHDA and CDR2 SQIVND (reference sequence). The CDR3 covers 13 residues. In DNA, the CDR3 is TGTGCCAGTAGTAGGACTAGTTCCTACGAGCAGTACTTC. It is translated as CASSRTSSYEQYF.